The T cell receptor beta chain under discussion was sequenced for a study of cytomegalovirus exposure and HLA in healthy donors. The study ran its PCR with 60 Vbeta and 13 Jbeta primers. Method: immunoSEQ multiplex PCR; TCRdb's copy keeps in-frame clones and lacks some. The data hold more than 95,000 clones, with about 9.5% observed a single time. The CDR3 sequence is 14 residues long. Trimming at V came to 6 bases and at J to 6 bases, leaving 8 bases not matched to a gene. Per germline, CDR1 KGHSH and CDR2 LQKENI. The receptor was derived from a man in his forties in good health and CMV-seropositive. Specimen: PBMCs. The genes are TRBV18 and TRBJ1-5, with 7 positions matching TRBD1. Here the CDR3 DNA reads TGTGCCAGCTCCCCAGACAGGGCAGTTCAGCCCCAGCATTTT. Residues: CASSPDRAVQPQHF.